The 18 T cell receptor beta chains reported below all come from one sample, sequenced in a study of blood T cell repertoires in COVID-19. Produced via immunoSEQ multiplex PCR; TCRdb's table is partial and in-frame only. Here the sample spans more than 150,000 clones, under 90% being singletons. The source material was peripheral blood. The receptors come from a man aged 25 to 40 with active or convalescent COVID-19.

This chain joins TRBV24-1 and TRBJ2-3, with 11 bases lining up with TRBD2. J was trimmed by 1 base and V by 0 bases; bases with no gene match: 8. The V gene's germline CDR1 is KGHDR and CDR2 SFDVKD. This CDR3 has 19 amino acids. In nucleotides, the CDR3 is TGTGCCACCAGTGATTTGCCCACTAGCGGGAGATGGGGCACAGATACGCAGTATTTT. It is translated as CATSDLPTSGRWGTDTQYF.

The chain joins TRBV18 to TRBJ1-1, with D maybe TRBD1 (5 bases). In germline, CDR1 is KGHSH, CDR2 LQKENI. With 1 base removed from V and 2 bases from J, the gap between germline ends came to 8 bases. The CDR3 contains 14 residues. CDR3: CASSPLQGNTEAFF. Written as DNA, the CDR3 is TGTGCCAGCTCACCACTTCAGGGAAACACTGAAGCTTTCTTT.

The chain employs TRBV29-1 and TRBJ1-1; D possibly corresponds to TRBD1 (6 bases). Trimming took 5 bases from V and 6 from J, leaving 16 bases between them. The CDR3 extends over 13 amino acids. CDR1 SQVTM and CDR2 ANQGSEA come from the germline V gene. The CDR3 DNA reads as TGCAGCGTTCACAGGGCCCGAAGGGCTGAAGCTTTCTTT. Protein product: CSVHRARRAEAFF.

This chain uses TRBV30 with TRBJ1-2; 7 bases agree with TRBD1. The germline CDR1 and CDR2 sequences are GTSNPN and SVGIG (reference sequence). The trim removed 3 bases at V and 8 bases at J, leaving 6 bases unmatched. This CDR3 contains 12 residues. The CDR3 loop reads CAWSSGGPGYTF. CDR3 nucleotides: TGTGCCTGGAGCTCAGGGGGTCCGGGCTACACCTTC. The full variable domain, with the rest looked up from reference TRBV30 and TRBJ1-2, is SQTIHQWPATLVQPVGSPLSLECTVEGTSNPNLYWYRQAAGRGLQLLFYSVGIGQISSEVPQNLSASRPQDRQFILSSKKLLLSDSGFYLCAWSSGGPGYTFGSGTRLTVV.

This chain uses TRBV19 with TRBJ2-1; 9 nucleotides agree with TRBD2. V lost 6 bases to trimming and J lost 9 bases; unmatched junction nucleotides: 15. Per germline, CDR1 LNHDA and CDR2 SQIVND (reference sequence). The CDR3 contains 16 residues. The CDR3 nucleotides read TGTGCCAGTAGCTTCGGGGCGGGAGGGCCCCCACGTGAGCAGTTCTTC. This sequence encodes CASSFGAGGPPREQFF.

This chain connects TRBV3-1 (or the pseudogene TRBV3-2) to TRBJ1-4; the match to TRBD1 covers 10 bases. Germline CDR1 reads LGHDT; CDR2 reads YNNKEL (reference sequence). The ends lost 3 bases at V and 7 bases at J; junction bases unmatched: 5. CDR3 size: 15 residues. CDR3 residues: CASSHRDRGGEKLFF. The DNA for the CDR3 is TGTGCCAGCAGCCACCGGGACAGGGGAGGTGAAAAACTGTTTTTT.

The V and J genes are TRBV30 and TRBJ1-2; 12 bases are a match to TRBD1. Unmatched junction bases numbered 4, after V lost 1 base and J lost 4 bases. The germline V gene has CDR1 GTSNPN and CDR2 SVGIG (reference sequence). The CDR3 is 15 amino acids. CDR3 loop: CAWSAGQGAIYGYTF. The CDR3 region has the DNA TGTGCCTGGAGTGCGGGACAGGGGGCCATCTATGGCTACACCTTC.

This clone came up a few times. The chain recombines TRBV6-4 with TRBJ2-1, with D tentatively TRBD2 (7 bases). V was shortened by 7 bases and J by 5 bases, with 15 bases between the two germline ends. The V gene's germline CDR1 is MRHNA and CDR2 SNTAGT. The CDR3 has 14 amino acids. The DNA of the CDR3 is TGTGCCAGCATATGGGGGGGGCGGGACAATGAGCAGTTCTTC. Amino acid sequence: CASIWGGRDNEQFF.

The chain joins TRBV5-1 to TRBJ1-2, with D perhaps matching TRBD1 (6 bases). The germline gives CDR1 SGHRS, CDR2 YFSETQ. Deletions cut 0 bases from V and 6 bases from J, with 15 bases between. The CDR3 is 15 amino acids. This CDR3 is CASSLADDRRDGYTF. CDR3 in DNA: TGCGCCAGCAGCTTGGCCGACGACAGGAGAGATGGCTACACCTTC.

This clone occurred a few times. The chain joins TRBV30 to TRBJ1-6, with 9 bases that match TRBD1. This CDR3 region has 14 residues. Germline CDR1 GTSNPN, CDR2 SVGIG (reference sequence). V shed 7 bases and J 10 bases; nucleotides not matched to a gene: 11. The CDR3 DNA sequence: TGTGCCTTGGGACAGGGCTCCATGGACTCACCCCTCCACTTT. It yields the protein CALGQGSMDSPLHF.

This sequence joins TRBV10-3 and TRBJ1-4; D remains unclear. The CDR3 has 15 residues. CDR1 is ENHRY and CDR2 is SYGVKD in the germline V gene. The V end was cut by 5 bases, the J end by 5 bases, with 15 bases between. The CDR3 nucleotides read TGTGCCATCAGTTCTATCACCGGGGAAAATGAAAAACTGTTTTTT. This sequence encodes CAISSITGENEKLFF.

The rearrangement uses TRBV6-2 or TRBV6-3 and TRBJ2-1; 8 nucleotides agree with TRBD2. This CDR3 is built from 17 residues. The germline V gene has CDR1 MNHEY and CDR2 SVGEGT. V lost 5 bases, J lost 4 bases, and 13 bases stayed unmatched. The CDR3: CASSGLGGRHTYNEQFF. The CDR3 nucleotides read TGTGCCAGCAGTGGACTGGGCGGGAGGCATACTTACAATGAGCAGTTCTTC.

The DNA for the CDR3 is TGTGCCAGCAGCTTAGGCTTCTGCGGAAACAGCACAGATACGCAGTATTTT. It specifies CASSLGFCGNSTDTQYF. J is TRBJ2-3 and V is TRBV11-3; D gene ambiguous. The germline gives CDR1 SGHNT, CDR2 YENEEA. This CDR3 is built from 17 residues. Trimming took off 1 base at V and 0 bases at J, with 14 bases between the two ends.

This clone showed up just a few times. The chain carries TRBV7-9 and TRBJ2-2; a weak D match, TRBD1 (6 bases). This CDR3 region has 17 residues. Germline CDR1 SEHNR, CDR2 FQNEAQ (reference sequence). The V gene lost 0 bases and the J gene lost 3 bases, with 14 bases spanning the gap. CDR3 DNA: TGTGCCAGCAGCTTAGCAGGGGGTGAAGGACACACCGGGGAGCTGTTTTTT. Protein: CASSLAGGEGHTGELFF.

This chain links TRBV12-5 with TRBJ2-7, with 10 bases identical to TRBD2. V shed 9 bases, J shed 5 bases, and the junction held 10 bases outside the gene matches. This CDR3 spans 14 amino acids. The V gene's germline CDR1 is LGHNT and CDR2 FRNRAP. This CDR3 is CASASGRAVNEQYF. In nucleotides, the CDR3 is TGTGCTAGCGCGAGCGGGAGGGCCGTAAACGAGCAGTACTTC.

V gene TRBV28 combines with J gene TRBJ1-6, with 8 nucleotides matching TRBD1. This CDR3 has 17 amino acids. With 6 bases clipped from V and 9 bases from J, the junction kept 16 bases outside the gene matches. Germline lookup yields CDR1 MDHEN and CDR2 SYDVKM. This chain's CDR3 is CASSQQFGQGLVSPLHF. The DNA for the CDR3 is TGTGCCAGCAGCCAACAATTTGGACAGGGTTTGGTTTCACCCCTCCACTTT.

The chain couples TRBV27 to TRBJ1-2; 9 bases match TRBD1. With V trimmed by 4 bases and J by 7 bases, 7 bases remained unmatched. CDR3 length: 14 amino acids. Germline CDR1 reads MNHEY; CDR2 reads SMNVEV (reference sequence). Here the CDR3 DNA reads TGTGCCAGCAGTTCAGGACAGGGGTCATCTGGCTACACCTTC. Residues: CASSSGQGSSGYTF.

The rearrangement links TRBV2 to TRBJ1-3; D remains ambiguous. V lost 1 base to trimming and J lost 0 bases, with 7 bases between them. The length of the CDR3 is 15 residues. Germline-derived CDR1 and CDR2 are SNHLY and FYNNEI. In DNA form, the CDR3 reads TGTGCCAGCAGTGAAGGGGCAGGCTCTGGAAACACCATATATTTT. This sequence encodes CASSEGAGSGNTIYF.